This T cell receptor (beta chain) is from a study of blood T cell repertoires in COVID-19. Study-wide background: The study drew acute and convalescent COVID-19 samples from the United States, Italy and Spain. In each case, the material was cDNA or gDNA derived from T cells, B-cell-depleted T cells, or PBMCs.

The CDR3 is 13 residues long. CDR1 and CDR2 from the germline V gene are SGHTA and FQGTGA. After removal of 3 bases from V and 9 bases from J, the junction contained 3 bases not matched to a gene. Per the authors' pipeline: Reference gene primer amplification in the assay estimated nucleated cell counts. The repertoire was sequenced with immunoSEQ multiplex PCR; TCRdb's copy has only in-frame clones and lacks some. V and J calls and clone size are given by that table; D and trimming were obtained from the DNA. The sample has around 170,000 clones, roughly nine tenths seen once. Input material: peripheral blood. The source is a man in his sixties with acute or convalescent COVID-19. The rearrangement links TRBV7-3 to TRBJ2-1; TRBD2 matches 9 bases. CDR3 loop: CASSLRGGFEQFF. CDR3 coding DNA: TGTGCCAGCAGCTTGCGGGGGGGCTTTGAGCAGTTCTTC.